These 8 T cell receptor beta chains were all obtained from the same sample, sequenced in a study of technical replicates of blood from a handful of donors. Only in-frame clones appear in the TCRdb table, and some are missing; sequencing was by immunoSEQ multiplex PCR. The sample includes tens of thousands of clones, about 96% of them seen just once. What was sequenced was T cells isolated from PBMCs. These TCRs come from a human donor in good health.

The chain has TRBV28 and TRBJ2-2; 14 nucleotides match TRBD2. With 5 bases clipped from V and 5 bases from J, the junction kept 7 bases outside the gene matches. This CDR3 has 17 residues. Germline V CDR1 and CDR2: MDHEN, SYDVKM. The CDR3 loop is CASSPGLAGGVTGELFF. CDR3 nucleotide sequence: TGTGCCAGCAGTCCAGGACTAGCGGGAGGTGTGACCGGGGAGCTGTTTTTT. The whole variable domain, filled in from reference TRBV28 and TRBJ2-2, reads DVKVTQSSRYLVKRTGEKVFLECVQDMDHENMFWYRQDPGLGLRLIYFSYDVKMKEKGDIPEGYSVSREKKERFSLILESASTNQTSMYLCASSPGLAGGVTGELFFGEGSRLTVL.

This clone was picked up one time. This sequence joins TRBV25-1 and TRBJ2-7; 7 nucleotides line up with TRBD1. Germline CDR1 MGHDK, CDR2 SYGVNS. This CDR3 is built from 13 residues. V shed 6 bases and J 2 bases; nucleotides not matched to a gene: 4. The CDR3, as DNA: TGTGCCAGCAGCGGACAGGAGGCCTACGAGCAGTACTTC. It codes for CASSGQEAYEQYF.

The chain couples TRBV6-1 to TRBJ2-1, with D perhaps TRBD2 (6 bases). The CDR3 length is 16 residues. CDR1 is MNHNS and CDR2 is SASEGT in the germline V gene. V was pared by 2 bases and J by 4 bases, with 15 bases between. The CDR3 bases are TGTGCCAGCAGTGAAACCCTGACTAGTGCTTACAATGAGCAGTTCTTC. Encoded protein: CASSETLTSAYNEQFF.

This chain connects TRBV2 to TRBJ2-7, with 9 bases lining up with TRBD1. The trim removed 8 bases at V and 1 base at J, leaving 3 bases unmatched. Germline values: CDR1 SNHLY, CDR2 FYNNEI. The CDR3 is made up of 13 amino acids. The CDR3 region has the DNA TGTGCCAGCGGGACAGGGCATTCCTACGAGCAGTACTTC. It encodes CASGTGHSYEQYF.

V usage is TRBV29-1 and J usage is TRBJ1-2; D is uncertain. This CDR3 contains 14 residues. Germline assignment: CDR1 SQVTM and CDR2 ANQGSEA. The ends were cut back, 3 bases at V and 8 bases at J, with 19 bases in the middle. This chain's CDR3 is CSVEWAGTFAGYTF. CDR3 nucleotide sequence: TGCAGCGTTGAGTGGGCAGGAACGTTCGCCGGCTACACCTTC.

The sample holds a few counts of this clone. The chain recombines TRBV6-1 with TRBJ2-3, with D possibly TRBD1 on 5 matching bases. The V end was cut by 4 bases, the J end by 4 bases, with 9 bases between. The CDR3 length is 13 residues. Germline CDR1 is MNHNS and CDR2 is SASEGT. CDR3 nucleotides: TGTGCCAGCAGTGGGGGCAGCCCAGATACGCAGTATTTT. It codes for CASSGGSPDTQYF.

This rearrangement joins TRBV18 to TRBJ2-5; possibly TRBD2 for D (6 bases). This CDR3 contains 14 residues. The V gene's germline CDR1 is KGHSH and CDR2 LQKENI. V was trimmed by 5 bases and J by 2 bases, leaving 12 bases between them. The CDR3 coding sequence is TGTGCCAGCTCATCGATAGCGGAACAAGAGACCCAGTACTTC. Its translation: CASSSIAEQETQYF.

The chain combines TRBV11-2 with TRBJ2-7, with D hard to call. CDR3 size: 11 residues. Between the trimmed V and J ends, which lost 4 bases and 3 bases, there was a span of 4 bases. Germline V gene sequence: CDR1 SGHAT, CDR2 FQNNGV. The CDR3 DNA sequence: TGTGCCAGCAGCTCCCGCTACGAGCAGTACTTC. Its translation is CASSSRYEQYF.